Sequencing of this TCR beta chain was carried out in a study of metastatic and nonmetastatic thyroid tumors. This clone was observed many times. This could be a read error, since a much larger clone is one nucleotide away. The same CDR3 arises from other DNA sequences in this sample as well. Among the patients, none had received any treatment before thyroid surgery. TCRdb reassembled clones from the PCR reads with MiXCR. This table holds under 45,000 clones, less than 35% found once. Germline V gene lookup returns CDR1 LGHDT and CDR2 YNNKEL (reference sequence). The CDR3 extends over 14 amino acids. This TCR was sampled from a male donor with papillary thyroid cancer or a benign thyroid nodule (not recorded which). Some clones in this sample may be carry-over from other donors' samples. The sample consisted of blood. The chain couples TRBV3-1 to TRBJ2-5; D gene ambiguous. The CDR3 DNA reads TGCGCCAGCAGCCAAGGCCCAGACGGGGAGACCCAGTACTTC. Encoded protein: CASSQGPDGETQYF.